This T cell receptor (beta chain) was captured by sequencing in a study of response to subunit inactivated influenza vaccine. This CDR3 spans 16 amino acids. V was trimmed by 1 base and J by 4 bases, leaving 15 bases between them. CDR1 is SNHLY and CDR2 is FYNNEI in the germline V gene. Study-wide results and caveats: Only a handful of new T cells, the authors suggested, are recruited with each seasonal influenza vaccination.

In this sample, this clonotype turned up a few times. Its antigen is unknown. TCRdb called the RT-PCR reads again in MiXCR, with one record for every CDR3 protein. The table shows 530,000 or so distinct CDR3 sequences, with around 15% occurring only once. The sample here was PBMCs from blood, taken about 12 days after vaccination. This clonotype was obtained from a man aged 50-59 years who received an inactivated influenza vaccine. The V and J genes are TRBV2 and TRBJ2-3; TRBD2 might be the D (5 bases). This CDR3 reads CASSEGASPAADTQYF. CDR3 nucleotide sequence: TGTGCCAGCAGTGAAGGGGCTAGCCCGGCCGCAGATACGCAGTATTTT.